This is a list of T cell receptor beta chains from one sample in a study of T cell clonotyping in hematopoietic cell transplantation. Using immunoSEQ multiplex PCR, the repertoire was profiled, and TCRdb retains in-frame clones only, with some absent. Of about 38,000 clones in the sample, roughly 96% were seen once. Sequencing used peripheral blood mononuclear cells, obtained before stem cell transplant. Receptors were obtained from a man aged 35 to 55 with chronic myeloid leukemia. Some clones in this sample may be carry-over from other donors' samples. Each CDR3 is given with its conserved first and last residue. The D gene is left open where the match is weak. Clone size appears in some rows only: once, few, many, or a class for an expanded clone.

15 | TRBJ2-1 | TRBV5-4 | . | TRBD2 | CASSPTSGSNNEQFF | TGTGCCAGCAGCCCTACTAGCGGGAGCAACAATGAGCAGTTCTTC
14 | TRBJ1-2 | TRBV4-2 | . | . | CASSQAGGDYGYTF | TGTGCCAGCAGCCAGGCCGGCGGAGACTATGGCTACACCTTC
13 | TRBJ2-7 | TRBV6-1 | . | TRBD1 | CASGRDRSYEQYF | TGTGCCAGCGGCCGGGACAGGTCCTACGAGCAGTACTTC
18 | TRBJ2-3 | TRBV4-2 | . | TRBD2 | CASSQDPSGSTSTDTQYF | TGTGCCAGCAGCCAAGATCCTAGCGGCTCCACTAGCACAGATACGCAGTATTTT
15 | TRBJ2-1 | TRBV6-6 | . | . | CASSKQGGNYNEQFF | TGTGCCAGCAGTAAACAGGGGGGGAACTACAATGAGCAGTTCTTC
15 | TRBJ2-5 | TRBV28 | . | TRBD1 | CASSPGDSRGETQYF | TGTGCCAGCAGTCCCGGAGACTCCAGGGGGGAGACCCAGTACTTC
14 | TRBJ2-5 | TRBV19 | . | TRBD1 | CASSLDRGQETQYF | TGTGCCAGTAGCCTCGACAGGGGGCAGGAGACCCAGTACTTC
15 | TRBJ1-2 | TRBV7-3 | . | . | CASSPAGSEGYGYTF | TGTGCCAGCAGCCCGGCCGGGAGCGAAGGTTATGGCTACACCTTC
14 | TRBJ1-5 | TRBV13 | . | . | CASSLRAGNQPQHF | TGTGCCAGCAGCTTACGGGCAGGGAATCAGCCCCAGCATTTT
14 | TRBJ1-2 | TRBV6-5 | . | . | CASVGSGANYGYTF | TGTGCCAGCGTGGGGTCAGGGGCAAACTATGGCTACACCTTC
14 | TRBJ1-5 | TRBV6-5 | . | TRBD1 | CASSLGGINQPQHF | TGTGCCAGCAGTTTAGGGGGCATTAATCAGCCCCAGCATTTT
13 | TRBJ2-2 | TRBV7-2 | few | . | CASSFYRTGELFF | TGTGCCAGCAGCTTCTACCGCACCGGGGAGCTGTTTTTT
18 | TRBJ2-5 | TRBV7-7 | . | TRBD1 | CASSHLPGQRGVQETQYF | TGTGCCAGCAGTCACCTTCCGGGACAGAGAGGGGTCCAAGAGACCCAGTACTTC
16 | TRBJ1-1 | TRBV6-5 | . | . | CASSYLSRGSGAEAFF | TGTGCCAGCAGTTACCTCTCACGGGGCTCGGGGGCTGAAGCTTTCTTT
13 | TRBJ1-1 | TRBV5-1 | . | . | CASSLRQATEAFF | TGCGCCAGCAGCTTGAGACAGGCCACTGAAGCTTTCTTT
14 | TRBJ2-5 | TRBV5-6 | . | TRBD2 | CASGTFTSGETQYF | TGTGCCAGCGGGACTTTCACTAGCGGCGAGACCCAGTACTTC
14 | TRBJ1-6 | TRBV7-9 | . | . | CASSPQGPRAPLHF | TGTGCCAGCAGTCCGCAGGGACCTAGGGCACCCCTCCACTTT
13 | TRBJ2-7 | TRBV7-9 | . | . | CASSLPGANEQYF | TGTGCCAGCAGCTTACCGGGGGCTAACGAGCAGTACTTC
11 | TRBJ1-5 | TRBV20-1 | . | . | CSARGGRAQHF | TGCAGTGCTAGAGGCGGAAGGGCCCAGCATTTT
13 | TRBJ2-7 | TRBV28 | . | . | CASTRGPSYEQYF | TGTGCCAGTACACGGGGGCCCTCCTACGAGCAGTACTTC
15 | TRBJ1-6 | TRBV5-6 | . | . | CASSRAEGANSPLHF | TGTGCCAGCAGCCGTGCCGAGGGTGCGAATTCACCCCTCCACTTT
14 | TRBJ2-3 | TRBV19 | . | . | CASSIRLDSYTQYF | TGTGCCAGTAGTATACGGCTAGACAGTTATACGCAGTATTTT
15 | TRBJ2-7 | TRBV5-1 | once | TRBD1 | CASSSGTGLSYEQYF | TGCGCCAGCAGCTCTGGGACAGGGCTCTCCTACGAGCAGTACTTC
15 | TRBJ2-2 | TRBV4-1 | . | TRBD2 | CASRGGMLNTGELFF | TGCGCCAGCAGGGGGGGGATGCTGAACACCGGGGAGCTGTTTTTT
12 | TRBJ2-1 | TRBV7-2 | . | . | CASSSQGYEQFF | TGTGCCAGCAGCTCACAGGGCTATGAGCAGTTCTTC
15 | TRBJ1-2 | TRBV6-6 | . | TRBD1 | CASSYSSQGGYGYTF | TGTGCCAGCAGTTACTCTTCTCAGGGGGGCTATGGCTACACCTTC
18 | TRBJ1-1 | TRBV10-3 | . | . | CAISEPLITRGMNTEAFF | TGTGCCATCAGTGAGCCGCTGATTACCAGGGGTATGAACACTGAAGCTTTCTTT
17 | TRBJ2-7 | TRBV7-8 | . | TRBD2 | CASSSGLAGGIPYEQYF | TGTGCCAGCAGCTCCGGACTAGCGGGGGGTATCCCCTACGAGCAGTACTTC
15 | TRBJ1-1 | TRBV4-1 | few | TRBD1 | CASSQDRGLNTEAFF | TGCGCCAGCAGCCAAGATAGGGGGCTTAACACTGAAGCTTTCTTT
16 | TRBJ1-6 | TRBV4-3 | . | . | CASSQDMASNNSPLHF | TGCGCCAGCAGCCAAGATATGGCCTCTAATAATTCACCCCTCCACTTT
15 | TRBJ2-5 | TRBV7-2 | . | TRBD1 | CASSPQTGGVETQYF | TGTGCCAGCAGCCCCCAGACAGGGGGAGTTGAGACCCAGTACTTC
15 | TRBJ1-4 | TRBV7-8 | . | . | CASSFSAVGGEKLFF | TGTGCCAGCAGCTTTTCGGCGGTCGGAGGCGAAAAACTGTTTTTT
14 | TRBJ2-5 | TRBV7-2 | . | . | CASSPGGARETQYF | TGTGCCAGCAGCCCGGGCGGGGCTCGGGAGACCCAGTACTTC
14 | TRBJ1-1 | TRBV7-2 | . | . | CASSLSGHGTEAFF | TGTGCCAGCAGCTTATCGGGCCACGGCACTGAAGCTTTCTTT
13 | TRBJ1-1 | TRBV11-2 | . | TRBD1 | CASSLGLQGAAFF | TGTGCCAGCAGCTTAGGGTTACAGGGGGCGGCTTTCTTT
16 | TRBJ2-3 | TRBV25-1 | . | . | CASSEFFGFRGATQYF | TGTGCCAGCAGTGAATTCTTCGGGTTTCGGGGGGCGACGCAGTATTTT
14 | TRBJ1-1 | TRBV28 | . | TRBD1 | CASSLAGQGREAFF | TGTGCCAGCAGTTTAGCGGGACAGGGGCGCGAAGCTTTCTTT
16 | TRBJ1-3 | TRBV2 | . | . | CASHPGPSQIGNTIYF | TGTGCCAGCCACCCCGGACCCTCGCAGATTGGAAACACCATATATTTT
11 | TRBJ2-7 | TRBV11-3 | . | . | CASTDGGEQYF | TGTGCCAGCACCGACGGGGGCGAGCAGTACTTC
13 | TRBJ1-2 | TRBV6-1 | . | . | CASSENTNYGYTF | TGTGCCAGCAGTGAAAACACCAACTATGGCTACACCTTC
15 | TRBJ2-7 | TRBV2 | . | . | CASSEARGAAYEQYF | TGTGCCAGCAGTGAAGCTAGGGGGGCAGCCTACGAGCAGTACTTC
13 | TRBJ2-7 | TRBV21-1 | . | . | CAVRDRDPYEQYF | TGTGCCGTCCGGGACAGGGACCCCTACGAGCAGTACTTC